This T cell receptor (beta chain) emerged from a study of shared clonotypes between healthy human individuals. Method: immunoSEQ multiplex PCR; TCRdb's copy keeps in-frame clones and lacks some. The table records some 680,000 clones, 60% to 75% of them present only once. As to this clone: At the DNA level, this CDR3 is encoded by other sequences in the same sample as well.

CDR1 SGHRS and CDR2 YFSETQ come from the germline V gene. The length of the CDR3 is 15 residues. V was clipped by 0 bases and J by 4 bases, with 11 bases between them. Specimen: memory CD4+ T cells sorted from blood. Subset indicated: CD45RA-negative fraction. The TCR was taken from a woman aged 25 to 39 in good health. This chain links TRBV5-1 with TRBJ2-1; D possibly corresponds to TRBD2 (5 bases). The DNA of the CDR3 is TGCGCCAGCAGCTTGGACAGTTCGGGGTACAATGAGCAGTTCTTC. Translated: CASSLDSSGYNEQFF.